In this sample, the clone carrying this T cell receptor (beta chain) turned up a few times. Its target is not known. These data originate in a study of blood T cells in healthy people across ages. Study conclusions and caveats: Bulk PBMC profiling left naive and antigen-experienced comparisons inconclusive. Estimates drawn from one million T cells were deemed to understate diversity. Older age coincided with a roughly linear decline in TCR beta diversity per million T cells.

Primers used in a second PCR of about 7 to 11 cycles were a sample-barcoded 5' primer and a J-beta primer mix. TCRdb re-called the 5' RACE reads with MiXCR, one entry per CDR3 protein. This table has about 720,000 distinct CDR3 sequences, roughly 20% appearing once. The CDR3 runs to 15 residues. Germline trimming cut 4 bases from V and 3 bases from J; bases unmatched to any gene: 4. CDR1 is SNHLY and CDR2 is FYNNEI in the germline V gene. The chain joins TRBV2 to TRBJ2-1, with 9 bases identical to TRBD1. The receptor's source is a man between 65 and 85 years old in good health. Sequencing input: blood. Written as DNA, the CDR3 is TGTGCCAGCAGTGTCGACAGGGGGGTCTACAATGAGCAGTTCTTC. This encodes CASSVDRGVYNEQFF.